The entry below describes one T cell receptor (beta chain). What it binds is unknown. The sample belongs to a study of cytomegalovirus exposure and HLA in healthy donors. Study-level background: Previous work identified roughly 110 million unique TCR beta sequences from some 170 million T cells. HLA-typed donors were the source of approximately 85 million unique TCRs held in an early data release.

Study-level results: About 87% or about 30% of the time was how often most TCR beta V segments were productive, according to an earlier analysis. Among donors in an Asian-associated ancestry cluster, a later analysis reportedly found fewer N-insertions than the roughly 700-donor mean.

Germline trimming cut 3 bases from V and 4 bases from J; bases unmatched to any gene: 5. CDR3 length: 15 residues. Germline loops: CDR1 SGHTA, CDR2 FQGNSA. PCR primers comprised 60 Vbeta and 13 Jbeta primers. Data came from immunoSEQ multiplex PCR; TCRdb stores just in-frame clones and leaves some out. The table lists fewer than 200,000 clones, roughly 80% of them singletons. What was sequenced was PBMCs. The chain recombines TRBV7-2 with TRBJ1-4; 7 bases match TRBD1. The receptor was isolated from a human donor in good health. CDR3 nucleotides: TGTGCCAGCAGCTTGCCGGGACAGCATAATGAAAAACTGTTTTTT. Encoded protein: CASSLPGQHNEKLFF.